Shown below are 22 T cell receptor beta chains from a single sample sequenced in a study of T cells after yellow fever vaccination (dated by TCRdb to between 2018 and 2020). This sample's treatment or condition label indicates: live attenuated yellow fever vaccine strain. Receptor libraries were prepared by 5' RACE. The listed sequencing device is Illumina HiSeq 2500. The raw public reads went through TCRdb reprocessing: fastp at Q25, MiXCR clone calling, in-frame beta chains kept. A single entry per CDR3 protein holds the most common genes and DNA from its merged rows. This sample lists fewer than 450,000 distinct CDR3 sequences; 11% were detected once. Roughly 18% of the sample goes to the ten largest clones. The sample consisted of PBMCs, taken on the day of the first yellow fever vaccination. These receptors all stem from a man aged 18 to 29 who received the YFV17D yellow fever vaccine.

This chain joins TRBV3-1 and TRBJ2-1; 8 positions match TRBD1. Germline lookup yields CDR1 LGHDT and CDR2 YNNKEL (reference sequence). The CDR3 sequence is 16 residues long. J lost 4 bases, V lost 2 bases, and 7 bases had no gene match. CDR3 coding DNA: TGTGCCAGCAGCCAAAGCGACAGGGGATTGTACAATGAGCAGTTCTTC. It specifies CASSQSDRGLYNEQFF.

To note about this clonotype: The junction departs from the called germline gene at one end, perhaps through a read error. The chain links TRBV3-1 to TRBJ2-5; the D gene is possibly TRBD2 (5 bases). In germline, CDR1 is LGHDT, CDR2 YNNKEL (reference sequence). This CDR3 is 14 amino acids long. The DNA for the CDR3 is TGTGCCAGCAGCCCAACTCAGGTTGGGAGCCGTACCCACTTC. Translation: CASSPTQVGSRTHF.

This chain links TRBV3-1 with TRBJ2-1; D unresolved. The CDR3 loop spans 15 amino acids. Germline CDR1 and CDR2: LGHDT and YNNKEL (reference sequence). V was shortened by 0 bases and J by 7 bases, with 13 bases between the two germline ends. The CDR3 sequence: CASSQESLDRNEQFF. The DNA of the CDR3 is TGTGCCAGCAGCCAAGAATCCTTAGACCGGAATGAGCAGTTCTTC.

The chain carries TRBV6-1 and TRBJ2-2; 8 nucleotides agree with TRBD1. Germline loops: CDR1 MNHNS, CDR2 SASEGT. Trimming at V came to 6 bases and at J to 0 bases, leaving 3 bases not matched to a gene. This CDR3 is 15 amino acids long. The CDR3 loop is CASSNRGSNTGELFF. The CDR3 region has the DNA TGTGCCAGCAGCAACAGGGGGTCGAACACCGGGGAGCTGTTTTTT.

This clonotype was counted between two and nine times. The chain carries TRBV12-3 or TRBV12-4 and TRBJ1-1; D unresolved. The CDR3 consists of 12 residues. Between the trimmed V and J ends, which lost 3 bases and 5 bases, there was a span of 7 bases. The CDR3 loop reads CASSFVKTEAFF. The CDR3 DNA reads TGTGCCAGCAGTTTCGTCAAGACTGAAGCTTTCTTT.

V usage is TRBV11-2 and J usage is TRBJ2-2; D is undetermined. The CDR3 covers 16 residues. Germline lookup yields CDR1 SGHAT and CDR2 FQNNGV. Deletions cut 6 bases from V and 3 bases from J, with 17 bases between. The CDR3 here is CASRTSWGSYTGELFF. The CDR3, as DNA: TGTGCCAGCAGGACCTCGTGGGGATCTTACACCGGGGAGCTGTTTTTT.

This CDR3 is CATWTIRSIDGRFQPQHF. The CDR3, as DNA: TGTGCCACTTGGACTATACGGTCCATAGATGGCCGGTTTCAGCCCCAGCATTTT. J is TRBJ1-5 and V is TRBV6-2 or TRBV6-3; D unresolved. Trimming left V 10 bases short and J 6 bases short, with 31 bases between. The CDR3 runs to 18 residues. Germline assignment: CDR1 MNHEY and CDR2 SVGEGT.

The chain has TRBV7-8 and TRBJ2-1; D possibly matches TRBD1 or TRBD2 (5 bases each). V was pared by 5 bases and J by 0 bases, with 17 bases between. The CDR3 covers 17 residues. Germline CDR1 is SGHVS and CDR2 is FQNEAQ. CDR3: CASSPRGGTDSYNEQFF. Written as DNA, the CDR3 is TGTGCCAGCAGCCCCCGGGGTGGGACCGACTCCTACAATGAGCAGTTCTTC.

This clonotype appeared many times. The CDR3 is CASSQENRYNEQFF. The CDR3 nucleotides are TGCGCCAGCAGCCAAGAGAACCGTTACAATGAGCAGTTCTTC. V and J are TRBV4-1 and TRBJ2-1; D ambiguous. V lost 0 bases, J lost 4 bases, and 7 bases lay in between. From germline, CDR1 is MGHRA and CDR2 YSYEKL. CDR3 size: 14 residues.

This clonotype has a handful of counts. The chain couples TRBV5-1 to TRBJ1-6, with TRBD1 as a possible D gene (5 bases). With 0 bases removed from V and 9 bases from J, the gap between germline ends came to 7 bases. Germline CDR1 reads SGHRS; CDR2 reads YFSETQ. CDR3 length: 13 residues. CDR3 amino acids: CASSLAGLSPLHF. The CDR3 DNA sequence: TGCGCCAGCAGCTTGGCAGGGCTTTCACCCCTCCACTTT.

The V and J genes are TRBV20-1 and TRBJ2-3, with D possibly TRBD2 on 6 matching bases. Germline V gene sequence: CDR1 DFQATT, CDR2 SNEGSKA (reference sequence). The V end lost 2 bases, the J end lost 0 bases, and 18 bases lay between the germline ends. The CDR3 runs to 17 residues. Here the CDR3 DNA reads TGCAGTGCTAGACTCGACGACAGCGGGCGAAGCACAGATACGCAGTATTTT. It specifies CSARLDDSGRSTDTQYF.

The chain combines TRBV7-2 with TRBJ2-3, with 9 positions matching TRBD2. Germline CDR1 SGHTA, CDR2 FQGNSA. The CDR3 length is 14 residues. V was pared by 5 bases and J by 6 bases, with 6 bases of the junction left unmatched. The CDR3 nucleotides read TGTGCCAGCAGCCGCCTAGCGGGAAGGGATACGCAGTATTTT. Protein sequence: CASSRLAGRDTQYF.

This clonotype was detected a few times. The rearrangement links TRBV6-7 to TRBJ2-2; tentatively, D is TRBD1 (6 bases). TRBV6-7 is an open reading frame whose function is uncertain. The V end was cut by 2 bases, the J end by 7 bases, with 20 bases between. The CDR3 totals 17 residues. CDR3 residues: CASSYPVWGLTVGELFF. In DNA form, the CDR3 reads TGTGCCAGCAGTTACCCTGTCTGGGGGCTAACTGTCGGGGAGCTGTTTTTT.

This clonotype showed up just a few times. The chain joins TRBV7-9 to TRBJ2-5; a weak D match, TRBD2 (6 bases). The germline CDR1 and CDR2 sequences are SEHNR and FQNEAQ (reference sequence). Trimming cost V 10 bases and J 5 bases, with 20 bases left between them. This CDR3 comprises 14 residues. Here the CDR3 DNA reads TGTGCCATCAACTGGGGGGACTTCGTGGAGACCCAGTACTTC. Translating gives CAINWGDFVETQYF. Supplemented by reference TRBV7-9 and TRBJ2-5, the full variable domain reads DTGVSQNPRHKITKRGQNVTFRCDPISEHNRLYWYRQTLGQGPEFLTYFQNEAQLEKSRLLSDRFSAERPKGSFSTLEIQRTEQGDSAMYLCAINWGDFVETQYFGPGTRLLVL.

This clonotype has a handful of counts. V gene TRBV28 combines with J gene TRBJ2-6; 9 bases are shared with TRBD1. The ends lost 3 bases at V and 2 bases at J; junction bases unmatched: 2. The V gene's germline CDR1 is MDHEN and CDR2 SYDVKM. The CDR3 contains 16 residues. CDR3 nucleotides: TGTGCCAGCAGTTTTTGGGACAGGGCTGGGGCCAACGTCCTGACTTTC. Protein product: CASSFWDRAGANVLTF.

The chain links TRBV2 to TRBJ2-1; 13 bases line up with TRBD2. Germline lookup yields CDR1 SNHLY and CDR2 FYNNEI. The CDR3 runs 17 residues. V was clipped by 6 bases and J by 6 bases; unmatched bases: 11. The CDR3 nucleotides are TGTGCCAGCAGCCCAGAAATGGGGACTAGCGGGGTCAATGAGCAGTTCTTC. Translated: CASSPEMGTSGVNEQFF.

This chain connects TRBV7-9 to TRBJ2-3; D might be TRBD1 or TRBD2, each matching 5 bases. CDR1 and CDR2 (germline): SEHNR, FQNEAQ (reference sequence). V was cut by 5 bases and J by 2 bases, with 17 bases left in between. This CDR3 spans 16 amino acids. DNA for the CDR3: TGTGCCAGCAGCCCTAACCCGGGACGGAACACAGATACGCAGTATTTT. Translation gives CASSPNPGRNTDTQYF.

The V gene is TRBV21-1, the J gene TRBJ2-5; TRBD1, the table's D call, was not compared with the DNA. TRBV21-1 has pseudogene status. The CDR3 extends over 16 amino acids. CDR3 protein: CARALLGQLKEETQYF. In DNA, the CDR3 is TGTGCCAGAGCGTTACTGGGACAGCTGAAAGAAGAGACCCAGTACTTC.

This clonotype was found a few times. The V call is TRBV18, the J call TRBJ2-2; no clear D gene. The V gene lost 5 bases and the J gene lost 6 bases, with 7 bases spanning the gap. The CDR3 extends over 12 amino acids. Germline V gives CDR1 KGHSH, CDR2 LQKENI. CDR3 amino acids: CASSGIAGELFF. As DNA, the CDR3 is TGTGCCAGCTCAGGAATCGCCGGGGAGCTGTTTTTT. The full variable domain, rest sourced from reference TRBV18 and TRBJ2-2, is NAGVMQNPRHLVRRRGQEARLRCSPMKGHSHVYWYRQLPEEGLKFMVYLQKENIIDESGMPKERFSAEFPKEGPSILRIQQVVRGDSAAYFCASSGIAGELFFGEGSRLTVL.

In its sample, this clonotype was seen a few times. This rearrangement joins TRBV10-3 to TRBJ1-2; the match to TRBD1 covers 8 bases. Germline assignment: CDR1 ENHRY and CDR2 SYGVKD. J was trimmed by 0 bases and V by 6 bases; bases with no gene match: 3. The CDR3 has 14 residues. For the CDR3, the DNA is TGTGCCATCAGGGACAGGGAGGCTAACTATGGCTACACCTTC. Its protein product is CAIRDREANYGYTF.

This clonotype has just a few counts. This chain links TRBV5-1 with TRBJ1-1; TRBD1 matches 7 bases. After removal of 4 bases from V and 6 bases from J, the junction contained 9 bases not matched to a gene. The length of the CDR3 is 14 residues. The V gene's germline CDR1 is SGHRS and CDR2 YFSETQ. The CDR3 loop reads CASSPSKGAAEAFF. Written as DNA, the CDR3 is TGCGCCAGCAGCCCATCGAAGGGGGCGGCTGAAGCTTTCTTT.

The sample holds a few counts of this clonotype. The CDR3, as DNA: TGTGCCAGCAGTCAACAGGGGAATGAGCAGTTCTTC. Amino acid sequence: CASSQQGNEQFF. V and J are TRBV12-3 or TRBV12-4 and TRBJ2-1; 7 positions match TRBD1. This CDR3 comprises 12 residues. V trimming: 5 bases; J trimming: 7 bases; junction bases outside the gene matches: 2.